The clone carrying this T cell receptor beta chain was recorded a few times. The antigen remains unidentified. This entry comes from a study of cytomegalovirus exposure and HLA in healthy donors. Researchers ran the PCR with 60 Vbeta and 13 Jbeta primers. Libraries were prepared by immunoSEQ multiplex PCR; TCRdb keeps only in-frame clonotypes and omits some of them. The table lists around 200,000 clones, approximately 86% of them singletons, with around 0.3% in the top ten. Study observations and caveats: Confirmation in vitro established that a few CMV-associated chains were specific for CMV antigens.

The receptor was derived from a woman aged 25 to 39 in good health and CMV-seronegative. The specimen sequenced was PBMCs.

CDR3 amino acids: CASSFIQNPYEQYF. CDR3 nucleotides: TGTGCCAGCAGCTTCATCCAGAATCCCTACGAGCAGTACTTC. The rearrangement links TRBV5-4 to TRBJ2-7; unclear D gene. Germline-derived CDR1 and CDR2 are SGHNT and YYREEE (reference sequence). CDR3 length: 14 amino acids. Trimming took off 2 bases at V and 2 bases at J, with 11 bases between the two ends.